These 27 T cell receptor beta chains came from one sample sequenced in a study of PD-1 and CTLA-4 blockade in melanoma. Produced via immunoSEQ multiplex PCR; TCRdb's table is partial and in-frame only. Of roughly 11,000 clones in the sample, roughly 80% are singletons; the top ten hold around a third. The material was CD8+ T cells from peripheral blood, obtained from a patient given anti-PD-1 treatment. Receptors originate from a human donor with melanoma.

This rearrangement joins TRBV6-5 to TRBJ2-2; D gene ambiguous. The germline CDR1 and CDR2 sequences are MNHEY and SVGAGI. CDR3 size: 14 residues. Trimming took off 0 bases at V and 4 bases at J, with 6 bases between the two ends. The chain's CDR3 is CASSYSDLTGELFF. Here the CDR3 DNA reads TGTGCCAGCAGTTACTCGGACCTCACCGGGGAGCTGTTTTTT.

V usage is TRBV11-3 and J usage is TRBJ2-3; D ambiguous. The V and J ends lost 5 bases and 0 bases respectively, with 3 bases between them. Germline values: CDR1 SGHNT, CDR2 YENEEA. The CDR3 is 12 amino acids. CDR3 region: CASSISTDTQYF. The CDR3 DNA follows: TGTGCCAGCAGCATTAGCACAGATACGCAGTATTTT.

The rearrangement links TRBV11-2 to TRBJ1-1, with D perhaps TRBD1 (6 bases). The CDR3 contains 14 residues. In germline, CDR1 is SGHAT, CDR2 FQNNGV. The V and J ends lost 5 bases and 2 bases respectively, with 12 bases between them. The CDR3 bases are TGTGCCAGCAGCCGAACAGGGATCAACACTGAAGCTTTCTTT. Translated, it gives CASSRTGINTEAFF.

V usage is TRBV12-3 or TRBV12-4 and J usage is TRBJ2-1; D is uncertain. CDR3 length equals 11 residues. V was pared by 8 bases and J by 7 bases, with 9 bases between. Written as DNA, the CDR3 is TGTGCCAGCCTAGGGCTGAATGAGCAGTTCTTC. Translating it yields CASLGLNEQFF.

The rearrangement joins TRBV7-8 to TRBJ1-2, with D hard to call. Trimming stripped 4 bases from V and 4 bases from J, with 13 bases between. The CDR3 has 14 amino acids. Germline values: CDR1 SGHVS, CDR2 FQNEAQ. This CDR3 reads CASSSENKIYGYTF. The CDR3 bases are TGTGCCAGCAGCTCGGAGAATAAAATCTATGGCTACACCTTC.

The chain is built from TRBV10-2 and TRBJ1-1, with D hard to call. This CDR3 contains 14 residues. Germline assignment: CDR1 WSHSY and CDR2 SAAADI. V lost 2 bases, J lost 11 bases, and 18 bases lay in between. The CDR3 sequence is CASSEEGSTFRAFF. The CDR3 nucleotides read TGCGCCAGCAGTGAGGAAGGGTCCACGTTCCGGGCTTTCTTT.

This clone is medium-sized in the sample. The chain couples TRBV7-8 to TRBJ2-7; perhaps TRBD2 as D (6 bases). Germline values: CDR1 SGHVS, CDR2 FQNEAQ. V gave up 7 bases and J gave up 2 bases, with 21 bases separating them. This CDR3 region has 16 residues. DNA of the CDR3: TGTGCCAGCACCTTGGCCTGGCGGGACGGCGCCTACGAGCAGTACTTC. The encoded protein is CASTLAWRDGAYEQYF. The full variable domain, rest sourced from reference TRBV7-8 and TRBJ2-7, is GAGVSQSPRYKVAKRGQDVALRCDPISGHVSLFWYQQALGQGPEFLTYFQNEAQLDKSGLPSDRFFAERPEGSVSTLKIQRTQQEDSAVYLCASTLAWRDGAYEQYFGPGTRLTVT.

CDR3 DNA: TGTGCCAGCAGCCAAACAGGGGACACTGAAGCTTTCTTT. This sequence encodes CASSQTGDTEAFF. The chain combines TRBV12-3 or TRBV12-4 with TRBJ1-1, with TRBD1 matching over 7 bases. The CDR3 sequence is 13 residues long. V lost 6 bases, J lost 3 bases, and 4 bases stayed unmatched.

The chain carries TRBV7-9 and TRBJ2-7, with 7 nucleotides matching TRBD1. Germline trimming cut 1 base from V and 6 bases from J; bases unmatched to any gene: 6. The CDR3 is 14 residues long. Germline CDR1 reads SEHNR; CDR2 reads FQNEAQ (reference sequence). The CDR3 protein is CASSLGQGRGEQYF. In DNA form, the CDR3 reads TGTGCCAGCAGCTTAGGACAGGGACGTGGCGAGCAGTACTTC.

The gene calls are TRBV9 and TRBJ2-7, with 12 bases identical to TRBD2. This CDR3 spans 17 amino acids. The germline gives CDR1 SGDLS, CDR2 YYNGEE. Trimming cost V 2 bases and J 7 bases; bases outside gene matches: 13. The CDR3 is CASSVSPSGGAFEEQYF. CDR3 DNA: TGTGCCAGCAGCGTTAGCCCTAGCGGGGGGGCTTTTGAAGAGCAGTACTTC.

The chain recombines TRBV6-5 with TRBJ1-2, with D possibly being TRBD1 (6 bases). In germline, CDR1 is MNHEY, CDR2 SVGAGI. The CDR3 is made up of 15 amino acids. The V gene lost 4 bases and the J gene lost 6 bases, with 18 bases spanning the gap. CDR3 loop: CASSFTQSNRDGYTF. The CDR3 nucleotides are TGTGCCAGCAGTTTCACTCAATCCAACAGGGATGGCTACACCTTC.

The chain couples TRBV6-5 to TRBJ2-1; the D is unclear. The germline gives CDR1 MNHEY, CDR2 SVGAGI. Trimming cost V 8 bases and J 6 bases, with 14 bases left between them. The CDR3 sequence is 13 residues long. The CDR3: CASSRAPSNEQFF. CDR3 nucleotide sequence: TGTGCCAGCTCCCGGGCACCCAGCAATGAGCAGTTCTTC.

This clone has more than one count but fewer than ten. The chain employs TRBV19 and TRBJ2-2; D uncertain. The CDR3 loop spans 16 amino acids. CDR1 is LNHDA and CDR2 is SQIVND in the germline V gene (reference sequence). V lost 5 bases and J 6 bases, leaving 19 bases between the germline ends. CDR3 bases: TGTGCCAGTAGTCTCCGTCAGATCCGGACGGCCGGGGAGCTGTTTTTT. Protein: CASSLRQIRTAGELFF.

The rearrangement uses TRBV7-6 and TRBJ1-1; tentatively, D is TRBD1 (6 bases). Germline assignment: CDR1 SGHVS and CDR2 FNYEAQ. CDR3 length equals 13 residues. Between the trimmed V and J ends, which lost 5 bases and 3 bases, there was a span of 10 bases. This CDR3 reads CASSPRQDTEAFF. As DNA, the CDR3 is TGTGCCAGCAGCCCGCGACAGGACACTGAAGCTTTCTTT.

J is TRBJ1-1 and V is TRBV19; 9 bases match TRBD1. The CDR3 is 13 amino acids. Germline lookup yields CDR1 LNHDA and CDR2 SQIVND (reference sequence). With V trimmed by 7 bases and J by 6 bases, 6 bases remained unmatched. CDR3 coding DNA: TGTGCCAGTAAAGGGGACAGGGTCGCTGAAGCTTTCTTT. Its protein product is CASKGDRVAEAFF.

By share of the sample, this clone is large (0.1 to 1%). The V and J genes are TRBV4-3 and TRBJ1-2; D possibly corresponds to TRBD1 (5 bases). V lost 0 bases and J 5 bases, leaving 13 bases between the germline ends. Germline V gene sequence: CDR1 LGHNA, CDR2 YSLEER. The CDR3 covers 15 residues. CDR3 in DNA: TGCGCCAGCAGCCAAGAGTTGCAGGGTATATATGGCTACACCTTC. This sequence encodes CASSQELQGIYGYTF.

The chain employs TRBV7-6 and TRBJ1-4; D call uncertain. From germline, CDR1 is SGHVS and CDR2 FNYEAQ. Trimming took off 5 bases at V and 1 base at J, with 11 bases between the two ends. This CDR3 spans 15 amino acids. CDR3 nucleotides: TGTGCCAGCAGCCACGCATTGAAAACTAATGAAAAACTGTTTTTT. Translation gives CASSHALKTNEKLFF.

This clone was seen only once. The gene calls are TRBV3-1 (or the pseudogene TRBV3-2) and TRBJ1-2, with D possibly matching TRBD1 (5 bases). The CDR3 has 16 amino acids. Trimming shortened V by 3 bases and J by 1 base, and 15 bases separated the two germline ends. From germline, CDR1 is LGHDT and CDR2 YNNKEL (reference sequence). The chain's CDR3 is CASSHFTTEINYGYTF. CDR3 in DNA: TGTGCCAGCAGCCACTTTACGACAGAAATTAACTATGGCTACACCTTC.

The V call is TRBV9, the J call TRBJ1-1, with D perhaps TRBD1 (5 bases). V was trimmed by 2 bases and J by 4 bases, leaving 9 bases between them. The germline V gene encodes CDR1 SGDLS and CDR2 YYNGEE. There are 13 residues in the CDR3. This chain's CDR3 is CASSVGGTTEAFF. Here the CDR3 DNA reads TGTGCCAGCAGCGTTGGGGGGACCACTGAAGCTTTCTTT.

This clone was counted a single time. The chain is built from TRBV30 and TRBJ2-1; 8 bases agree with TRBD1. Germline V lookup: CDR1 GTSNPN, CDR2 SVGIG (reference sequence). The CDR3 loop spans 15 amino acids. J gave up 4 bases and V 1 base, and 6 bases lay outside the gene matches. Here the CDR3 reads CAWSGPGTGYNEQFF. Written as DNA, the CDR3 is TGTGCCTGGAGTGGCCCCGGGACAGGTTACAATGAGCAGTTCTTC.

This clone was seen a handful of times. The chain is built from TRBV13 and TRBJ2-1; 7 bases are a match to TRBD2. The junction had 12 bases not matched to a gene; V was cut back by 5 bases and J by 5 bases. The CDR3 is made up of 16 amino acids. From germline, CDR1 is PRHDT and CDR2 FYEKMQ (reference sequence). The CDR3 spells CASSPTRLAQDNEQFF. The CDR3 DNA reads TGTGCCAGCAGCCCAACGCGACTAGCCCAAGACAATGAGCAGTTCTTC. The variable domain in full, with the rest retrieved from reference TRBV13 and TRBJ2-1, is AAGVIQSPRHLIKEKRETATLKCYPIPRHDTVYWYQQGPGQDPQFLISFYEKMQSDKGSIPDRFSAQQFSDYHSELNMSSLELGDSALYFCASSPTRLAQDNEQFFGPGTRLTVL.

This clone was observed once. The chain uses TRBV3-1 (or the pseudogene TRBV3-2) and TRBJ2-5; D uncertain. CDR1 LGHDT and CDR2 YNNKEL come from the germline V gene (reference sequence). This CDR3 comprises 14 residues. Trimming cost V 3 bases and J 5 bases, with 13 bases left between them. The CDR3 nucleotides are TGTGCCAGCAGCCAGGACGTGGGTGCGGAGACCCAGTACTTC. It specifies CASSQDVGAETQYF.

Here the CDR3 reads CASSLVAGADTGELFF. The CDR3 DNA reads TGCGCCAGCAGCTTGGTTGCGGGGGCAGACACCGGGGAGCTGTTTTTT. The chain combines TRBV5-1 with TRBJ2-2; maybe TRBD2 (7 bases). Trimming shortened V by 0 bases and J by 3 bases, and 12 bases separated the two germline ends. Germline V gene sequence: CDR1 SGHRS, CDR2 YFSETQ. The CDR3 has 16 amino acids. The full variable domain, in which reference TRBV5-1 and TRBJ2-2 provide the parts outside the CDR3, is KAGVTQTPRYLIKTRGQQVTLSCSPISGHRSVSWYQQTPGQGLQFLFEYFSETQRNKGNFPGRFSGRQFSNSRSEMNVSTLELGDSALYLCASSLVAGADTGELFFGEGSRLTVL.

Relative to its sample, this clone is medium-sized (0.01 to 0.1%). The gene calls are TRBV10-1 and TRBJ2-2; 7 bases fit TRBD2. CDR3 length: 13 amino acids. The ends lost 8 bases at V and 1 base at J; junction bases unmatched: 1. CDR1 and CDR2 from the germline V gene are WNHNN and SYGVQD (reference sequence). The CDR3 loop reads CASLAVNTGELFF. The CDR3 DNA is TGCGCCAGCCTAGCGGTGAACACCGGGGAGCTGTTTTTT.

This sequence joins TRBV5-1 and TRBJ2-7; D is ambiguous. Germline CDR1 reads SGHRS; CDR2 reads YFSETQ. V was shortened by 2 bases and J by 2 bases, with 8 bases between the two germline ends. The CDR3 is 13 amino acids. As DNA, the CDR3 is TGCGCCAGCAGCTTATACGAGACCTACGAGCAGTACTTC. This gives the protein CASSLYETYEQYF.

The chain has TRBV11-1 and TRBJ1-1, with 7 bases fitting TRBD1. The CDR3 loop spans 14 amino acids. Trimming removed 5 bases from V and 5 bases from J; junction bases left unmatched: 8. Germline lookup yields CDR1 SGHAT and CDR2 FQDESV (reference sequence). CDR3 sequence reads: CASSETRQGTEAFF. The CDR3 DNA follows: TGTGCCAGCAGCGAAACCCGACAGGGTACTGAAGCTTTCTTT.

V and J are TRBV7-9 and TRBJ1-4, with D tentatively TRBD1 (5 bases). Trimming left V 5 bases short and J 3 bases short, with 13 bases between. CDR1 SEHNR and CDR2 FQNEAQ come from the germline V gene (reference sequence). The CDR3 extends over 15 amino acids. The CDR3 protein is CASSPTGAANEKLFF. CDR3 bases: TGTGCCAGCAGCCCCACAGGAGCGGCTAATGAAAAACTGTTTTTT.